This T cell receptor beta chain derives from a study of cytomegalovirus exposure and HLA in healthy donors. J gave up 5 bases and V 3 bases, and 6 bases lay outside the gene matches. CDR3 size: 15 residues. The germline gives CDR1 SGHRS, CDR2 YFSETQ. Some clones are missing from TCRdb's copy, which holds only in-frame ones; the method was immunoSEQ multiplex PCR. This sample has about 98,000 clones; 87% occur once, and the top ten carry 3.5% to 5%. This clone was found once. V is TRBV5-1 and J is TRBJ2-5; 11 nucleotides line up with TRBD2. Sequencing was performed on PBMCs. The receptor was isolated from a woman aged 25 to 39 in good health and CMV-seronegative. CDR3 in DNA: TGCGCCAGCAGCTCACTAGCGGGAGATTTTGAGACCCAGTACTTC. Translating it yields CASSSLAGDFETQYF.